Listed here are 16 T cell receptor beta chains from one sample, sequenced in a study of T cells in Graves' hyperthyroidism and ophthalmopathy. The investigators amplified TCR beta CDR3 regions from RNA transcripts. Researchers ran a first-round RT-PCR on the TCR CDR3 using the HTBI primer set. One entry per CDR3 protein results from TCRdb running MiXCR on the multiplex PCR reads. This repertoire shows 330,000 or so distinct CDR3 sequences, about a sixth found once; its top ten account for around a sixth. Sequencing was carried out using blood. The receptor set was obtained from a woman between 40 and 55 years old with Graves' ophthalmopathy.

The table lists this clonotype with many counts. The rearrangement uses TRBV24-1 and TRBJ2-5; D possibly corresponds to TRBD2 (5 bases). Deletions cut 4 bases from V and 4 bases from J, with 12 bases between. This CDR3 has 14 amino acids. Germline-derived CDR1 and CDR2 are KGHDR and SFDVKD. CDR3 bases: TGTGCCACCAGTGACGGTTTGGAGGTAGAGACCCAGTACTTC. This codes for CATSDGLEVETQYF.

Concerning this clonotype: Germline and junction disagree at one end, which may indicate a read error. The chain combines TRBV2 with TRBJ1-1; D might be TRBD1 (5 bases). The germline CDR1 and CDR2 sequences are SNHLY and FYNNEI. This CDR3 spans 14 amino acids. The CDR3 DNA reads as TGTGCCAGCAGGATGCCGGGGGATTACACTGAAGCTTCCTTT. This translates into CASRMPGDYTEASF.

The V and J genes are TRBV28 and TRBJ2-7, with D perhaps TRBD1 (5 bases). V was clipped by 5 bases and J by 7 bases, with 12 bases between them. CDR3 length: 12 amino acids. The germline V gene encodes CDR1 MDHEN and CDR2 SYDVKM. CDR3 sequence (DNA): TGTGCCAGCAGTATAGGGGCGGTAGAGCAGTACTTC. This sequence encodes CASSIGAVEQYF.

The sample holds many counts of this clonotype. The V and J genes are TRBV12-5 and TRBJ1-2; 9 bases are shared with TRBD1. With 5 bases clipped from V and 5 bases from J, the junction kept 6 bases outside the gene matches. Germline lookup yields CDR1 LGHNT and CDR2 FRNRAP. This CDR3 region has 14 residues. DNA of the CDR3: TGTGCTAGTGGTCAGGACAGGGGTTATTATGGCTACACCTTC. Residues: CASGQDRGYYGYTF.

This clonotype showed up many times. CDR3 coding DNA: TGTGCCAGCAGCCAAACAGGGGGAGCTTTCTTT. It encodes CASSQTGGAFF. The chain recombines TRBV3-1 with TRBJ1-1; the match to TRBD1 covers 8 bases. CDR1 LGHDT and CDR2 YNNKEL come from the germline V gene (reference sequence). This CDR3 has 11 amino acids. After removal of 2 bases from V and 10 bases from J, the junction contained 0 bases not matched to a gene.

The DNA for the CDR3 is TGTGCCAGCAGTTTTCCCGGGAACACCGGGGAGCTGTTTTTT. This gives the protein CASSFPGNTGELFF. J is TRBJ2-2 and V is TRBV28; D gene ambiguous. The ends were cut back, 3 bases at V and 1 base at J, with 6 bases in the middle. This CDR3 region has 14 residues. Looked up from germline, CDR1 is MDHEN and CDR2 is SYDVKM.

This clonotype was detected only a few times. The chain joins TRBV27 to TRBJ2-5; no clear D. CDR1 is MNHEY, CDR2 SMNVEV, per germline (reference sequence). V was pared by 4 bases and J by 5 bases, with 11 bases between. This CDR3 contains 13 residues. CDR3 sequence: CASSSGPWETQYF. The CDR3 bases are TGTGCCAGCAGTTCCGGGCCCTGGGAGACCCAGTACTTC.

The table lists this clonotype with many counts. V usage is TRBV12-3 or TRBV12-4 and J usage is TRBJ1-2, with D possibly being TRBD1 (5 bases). This CDR3 comprises 13 residues. The V gene lost 3 bases and the J gene lost 3 bases, with 8 bases spanning the gap. The CDR3 coding sequence is TGTGCCAGCAGTTTGAGGGGCGACTATGGCTACACCTTC. Its translation is CASSLRGDYGYTF.

This chain joins TRBV20-1 and TRBJ2-7; no firm D call. Germline V CDR1 and CDR2: DFQATT, SNEGSKA (reference sequence). V shed 1 base and J shed 9 bases, with 13 bases lying between them. The CDR3 has 12 residues. The CDR3 sequence: CSARVGSLAQYF. The CDR3 nucleotides read TGCAGTGCTAGAGTCGGGTCCCTCGCGCAGTACTTC.

There are many counts of this clonotype. The V call is TRBV5-1, the J call TRBJ2-5, with D possibly being TRBD1 (6 bases). This CDR3 has 12 residues. V shed 7 bases and J shed 3 bases, with 10 bases lying between them. The germline V gene encodes CDR1 SGHRS and CDR2 YFSETQ. CDR3 DNA: TGCGCCAGCCCATACAGGGAAGAGACCCAGTACTTC. Amino acids: CASPYREETQYF. Variable domain in full (rest from reference TRBV5-1 and TRBJ2-5): KAGVTQTPRYLIKTRGQQVTLSCSPISGHRSVSWYQQTPGQGLQFLFEYFSETQRNKGNFPGRFSGRQFSNSRSEMNVSTLELGDSALYLCASPYREETQYFGPGTRLLVL.

This clonotype was picked up a small number of times. The V call is TRBV6-1, the J call TRBJ1-1; D call uncertain. The CDR3 is 12 amino acids. The V and J ends lost 5 bases and 3 bases respectively, with 7 bases between them. From germline, CDR1 is MNHNS and CDR2 SASEGT. The CDR3 bases are TGTGCCAGCAGTCGGTCAGACACTGAAGCTTTCTTT. Its translation: CASSRSDTEAFF.

This clonotype was counted many times. The chain employs TRBV7-2 and TRBJ2-7; D unclear. Trimming stripped 3 bases from V and 6 bases from J, with 9 bases between. This CDR3 has 12 amino acids. The germline V gene has CDR1 SGHTA and CDR2 FQGNSA. The CDR3 loop is CASSLLTFEQYF. The CDR3 DNA reads TGTGCCAGCAGCTTGCTGACTTTCGAGCAGTACTTC.

The gene calls are TRBV6-1 and TRBJ2-1, with 14 bases matching TRBD2. The CDR3 runs to 18 residues. V was clipped by 5 bases and J by 2 bases; unmatched bases: 8. CDR1 MNHNS and CDR2 SASEGT come from the germline V gene. CDR3 in amino acids: CASSPGLAGEWAYNEQFF. The CDR3 nucleotides read TGTGCCAGCAGTCCGGGACTAGCGGGAGAGTGGGCCTACAATGAGCAGTTCTTC.

This clonotype appeared many times. J is TRBJ1-5 and V is TRBV5-1, with D uncertain. V shed 1 base and J shed 6 bases, with 14 bases lying between them. In germline, CDR1 is SGHRS, CDR2 YFSETQ. This CDR3 has 15 amino acids. CDR3 sequence (DNA): TGCGCCAGCAGCTTGAATTGGGGTGGAGGTCAGCCCCAGCATTTT. Protein sequence: CASSLNWGGGQPQHF.

This clonotype has a handful of counts. The chain joins TRBV5-1 to TRBJ2-4, with D unresolved. The germline gives CDR1 SGHRS, CDR2 YFSETQ. The V gene lost 2 bases and the J gene lost 6 bases, with 15 bases spanning the gap. CDR3 length equals 15 residues. Written as DNA, the CDR3 is TGCGCCAGCAGCTTAAACTCAGCAGGAGCAAACATTCAGTACTTC. This translates into CASSLNSAGANIQYF. The whole variable domain, remainder taken from reference TRBV5-1 and TRBJ2-4, is KAGVTQTPRYLIKTRGQQVTLSCSPISGHRSVSWYQQTPGQGLQFLFEYFSETQRNKGNFPGRFSGRQFSNSRSEMNVSTLELGDSALYLCASSLNSAGANIQYFGAGTRLSVL.

Ten or more counts support this clonotype. V and J are TRBV28 and TRBJ1-1, with a weak D call TRBD1 (6 bases). There are 15 residues in the CDR3. Germline CDR1 is MDHEN and CDR2 is SYDVKM. Trimming took off 6 bases at V and 6 bases at J, with 20 bases between the two ends. CDR3: CASRVGQHRAPEAFF. CDR3 nucleotides: TGTGCCAGCAGGGTTGGTCAACACAGGGCCCCTGAAGCTTTCTTT.